The next 16 T cell receptor beta chains were all read from a single sample in a study of CXCR3-negative and CXCR3-positive naive CD8 T cells. cDNA libraries for TRB were generated by 5' RACE incorporating UMI labels. TCRdb re-analyzed the 5' RACE reads; it lists each CDR3 protein once, without DNA. Its clone listing holds about 43,000 distinct CDR3 sequences. The sequencing input was memory CD8+ T cells from blood. The receptors derive from a human donor in good health. Some clones in this sample may be carry-over from other donors' samples.

The V gene is TRBV11-3, the J gene TRBJ2-7; TCRdb's D call, TRBD2, is unchecked because there is no DNA. The germline V gene has CDR1 SGHNT and CDR2 YENEEA. The CDR3 consists of 14 residues. CDR3 protein: CASNLPAGFGEQYF.

The CDR3 sequence: CATSRDLETGGYEQYF. The J gene is TRBJ2-7, the V gene TRBV15; TCRdb proposes TRBD1, but this gene call is untestable without DNA. Germline assignment: CDR1 LNHNV and CDR2 YYDKDF (reference sequence). The CDR3 is made up of 16 amino acids.

The genes are TRBV7-9 and TRBJ2-1. The CDR3 is 13 amino acids. Germline V gives CDR1 SEHNR, CDR2 FQNEAQ (reference sequence). This chain's CDR3 is CASSTADPNEQFF. The full variable domain, completed using reference TRBV7-9 and TRBJ2-1, is DTGVSQNPRHKITKRGQNVTFRCDPISEHNRLYWYRQTLGQGPEFLTYFQNEAQLEKSRLLSDRFSAERPKGSFSTLEIQRTEQGDSAMYLCASSTADPNEQFFGPGTRLTVL.

The chain has TRBV19 and TRBJ2-6. The germline V gene has CDR1 LNHDA and CDR2 SQIVND (reference sequence). This CDR3 comprises 18 residues. The CDR3 protein is CATRKDPIAGSGANVLTF.

V and J are TRBV24-1 and TRBJ1-5; TCRdb names TRBD1, which stays unverified in the absence of DNA. This CDR3 region has 14 residues. Germline values: CDR1 KGHDR, CDR2 SFDVKD. CDR3: CATSGQGVNQPQHF.

This chain connects TRBV15 to TRBJ1-1; there is no DNA to check the TCRdb D call of TRBD1. The CDR3 consists of 15 residues. The V gene's germline CDR1 is LNHNV and CDR2 YYDKDF (reference sequence). This CDR3 reads CATSRVGDTGFEAFF.

J is TRBJ2-1 and V is TRBV20-1; TCRdb picks TRBD2, but there is no DNA to check that call. Germline V gene data show CDR1 as DFQATT and CDR2 as SNEGSKA (reference sequence). CDR3 size: 16 residues. CDR3 loop: CSAREEADRSYNEQFF.

The chain is built from TRBV4-3 and TRBJ2-1; TCRdb proposes TRBD1, but this gene call is untestable without DNA. The CDR3 totals 15 residues. CDR1 LGHNA and CDR2 YSLEER come from the germline V gene. The CDR3 spells CASSQDRGSVDEQFF.

The rearrangement joins TRBV9 to TRBJ2-1; TCRdb's D call, TRBD1, is unchecked because there is no DNA. The CDR3 has 13 residues. Germline V gene lookup returns CDR1 SGDLS and CDR2 YYNGEE. The CDR3: CASSGGVHREQFF.

The chain has TRBV29-1 and TRBJ2-7; TCRdb picks TRBD2, but there is no DNA to check that call. The CDR3 has 15 amino acids. The germline CDR1 and CDR2 sequences are SQVTM and ANQGSEA. The CDR3 protein is CSVELAGASSYEQYF.

The V call is TRBV27, the J call TRBJ2-7. Germline V gene lookup returns CDR1 MNHEY and CDR2 SMNVEV (reference sequence). The CDR3 totals 13 residues. The CDR3 loop is CASSLSASYEQYF.

This rearrangement joins TRBV12-3 or TRBV12-4 to TRBJ1-1; the D call from TCRdb, TRBD1, cannot be confirmed without DNA. The CDR3 is made up of 12 amino acids. CDR3 sequence reads: CASRQDREDAFF.

The CDR3 region is CASSFVGSNSYGYTF. The chain carries TRBV28 and TRBJ1-2. Germline assignment: CDR1 MDHEN and CDR2 SYDVKM. The CDR3 contains 15 residues.

V gene TRBV9 combines with J gene TRBJ2-3; TCRdb's assignment of TRBD2 cannot be checked, as there is no DNA. The CDR3 is made up of 16 amino acids. Germline V CDR1 and CDR2: SGDLS, YYNGEE. Here the CDR3 reads CASSPSGRSVTDTQYF. Using reference TRBV9 and TRBJ2-3 for the parts outside the CDR3, the full variable domain is DSGVTQTPKHLITATGQRVTLRCSPRSGDLSVYWYQQSLDQGLQFLIQYYNGEERAKGNILERFSAQQFPDLHSELNLSSLELGDSALYFCASSPSGRSVTDTQYFGPGTRLTVL.

The rearrangement uses TRBV6-5 and TRBJ1-5. CDR3 size: 15 residues. Per germline, CDR1 MNHEY and CDR2 SVGAGI. The chain's CDR3 is CASSYSMRSNQPQHF.

The rearrangement links TRBV6-5 to TRBJ2-7; TCRdb reports TRBD1, a call that lacks DNA to check it against. Germline CDR1 and CDR2: MNHEY and SVGAGI. This CDR3 spans 14 amino acids. CDR3 loop: CASRLGGPLYEQYF.